Following are 19 T cell receptor beta chains from one sample sequenced in a study of blood T cell repertoires in COVID-19. The method was immunoSEQ multiplex PCR; TCRdb's version includes in-frame clones alone and lacks a portion of them. The top ten clones hold 3.4% of a sample with tens of thousands of clones, around 90% of them seen once. The sample taken for sequencing was peripheral blood. The receptor set was obtained from a woman in her forties or fifties with COVID-19, enrolled during active disease.

This chain links TRBV12-3 or TRBV12-4 with TRBJ1-5, with 9 bases identical to TRBD1. The CDR3 runs 13 residues. Trimming cost V 5 bases and J 4 bases; bases outside gene matches: 0. The chain's CDR3 is CASSDRGNQPQHF. The CDR3 region has the DNA TGTGCCAGCAGTGACAGGGGGAATCAGCCCCAGCATTTT.

In this sample, this clone turned up once. The rearrangement joins TRBV6-5 to TRBJ1-1, with D hard to call. Per the germline V gene, CDR1 is MNHEY and CDR2 is SVGAGI. Trimming cost V 6 bases and J 1 base, with 12 bases left between them. CDR3 size: 14 residues. CDR3: CASSSGEENTEAFF. DNA of the CDR3: TGTGCCAGCAGCTCAGGCGAAGAGAACACTGAAGCTTTCTTT.

This rearrangement joins TRBV4-3 to TRBJ2-1, with 11 bases aligning to TRBD2. This CDR3 has 19 residues. V shed 0 bases, J shed 5 bases, and the junction held 12 bases outside the gene matches. In germline, CDR1 is LGHNA, CDR2 YSLEER. The CDR3 loop reads CASSQERRASGRLNNEQFF. CDR3 DNA: TGCGCCAGCAGCCAAGAGAGGCGAGCTAGCGGGAGGTTGAACAATGAGCAGTTCTTC.

The gene calls are TRBV6-5 and TRBJ2-1, with D tentatively TRBD2 (5 bases). This CDR3 has 13 residues. The germline V gene encodes CDR1 MNHEY and CDR2 SVGAGI. V lost 6 bases, J lost 0 bases, and 6 bases lay in between. As DNA, the CDR3 is TGTGCCAGCAGGGGGAGCTCCTACAATGAGCAGTTCTTC. This sequence encodes CASRGSSYNEQFF.

The CDR3 region is CASSPRDCRVPPEQYF. The CDR3 nucleotides read TGTGCCAGCAGCCCCAGGGATTGCAGGGTCCCTCCTGAGCAGTACTTC. The chain combines TRBV3-1 (or the pseudogene TRBV3-2) with TRBJ2-7; tentatively, D is TRBD1 (5 bases). The CDR3 is 16 residues long. V was cut by 4 bases and J by 7 bases, with 23 bases left in between. Per the germline V gene, CDR1 is LGHDT and CDR2 is YNNKEL (reference sequence).

The genes are TRBV10-1 and TRBJ2-7; 7 bases fit TRBD2. The germline V gene has CDR1 WNHNN and CDR2 SYGVQD (reference sequence). This CDR3 contains 13 residues. Losses at the gene ends were 7 bases for V and 5 bases for J; bases not matched to a gene: 8. The CDR3 region is CASTSGLNHEQYF. For the CDR3, the DNA is TGCGCCAGCACTAGCGGATTAAACCACGAGCAGTACTTC.

V usage is TRBV6-6 and J usage is TRBJ2-1, with TRBD1 matching over 10 bases. The germline gives CDR1 MNHNY, CDR2 SVGAGI (reference sequence). V was clipped by 5 bases and J by 7 bases; unmatched bases: 11. This CDR3 has 16 amino acids. In nucleotides, the CDR3 is TGTGCCAGCAGTGACTTGGGACAGGGGACAAAAAATGAGCAGTTCTTC. It codes for CASSDLGQGTKNEQFF.

This chain links TRBV29-1 with TRBJ2-3; no definite D call. V was trimmed by 5 bases and J by 0 bases, leaving 6 bases between them. The V gene's germline CDR1 is SQVTM and CDR2 ANQGSEA. The CDR3 has 12 residues. The CDR3 region is CSVSVSTDTQYF. The CDR3 bases are TGCAGCGTTTCGGTGAGCACAGATACGCAGTATTTT.

This chain joins TRBV6-6 and TRBJ2-1, with D uncertain. Deletions cut 0 bases from V and 8 bases from J, with 8 bases between. Germline loops: CDR1 MNHNY, CDR2 SVGAGI (reference sequence). The CDR3 has 13 residues. CDR3 coding DNA: TGTGCCAGCAGTTACTCCGTCCGGGATGAGCAGTTCTTC. Residues: CASSYSVRDEQFF.

The CDR3 region is CASSLPSDQQFF. The CDR3 nucleotides are TGCGCCAGCAGCTTGCCCAGCGACCAGCAGTTCTTC. This chain connects TRBV5-1 to TRBJ2-1; D call uncertain. There are 12 residues in the CDR3. V lost 1 base and J 11 bases, leaving 10 bases between the germline ends. Germline V gene data show CDR1 as SGHRS and CDR2 as YFSETQ.

The J gene is TRBJ2-1, the V gene TRBV10-1; 9 nucleotides agree with TRBD2. The trim removed 4 bases at V and 4 bases at J, leaving 5 bases unmatched. Looked up from germline, CDR1 is WNHNN and CDR2 is SYGVQD (reference sequence). The length of the CDR3 is 15 residues. CDR3 amino acids: CASSGILAGYNEQFF. The CDR3 DNA follows: TGCGCCAGCAGTGGGATTCTAGCGGGGTACAATGAGCAGTTCTTC.

V is TRBV28 and J is TRBJ1-5; D unresolved. The length of the CDR3 is 15 residues. Trimming stripped 3 bases from V and 4 bases from J, with 13 bases between. Germline CDR1 is MDHEN and CDR2 is SYDVKM. The CDR3: CASSLKLLTNQPQHF. CDR3 nucleotide sequence: TGTGCCAGCAGTTTGAAATTACTGACTAATCAGCCCCAGCATTTT.

The table lists this clone with a few counts. J is TRBJ2-7 and V is TRBV18; D ambiguous. Germline CDR1 and CDR2: KGHSH and LQKENI. V was trimmed by 3 bases and J by 0 bases, leaving 12 bases between them. This CDR3 spans 15 amino acids. CDR3 residues: CASSPIWPPSYEQYF. Written as DNA, the CDR3 is TGTGCCAGCTCACCGATCTGGCCCCCCTCCTACGAGCAGTACTTC.

The CDR3 DNA reads TGTGCCAGCAGCTTGACGGGGGGGCAGACGGAGACCCAGTACTTC. This translates into CASSLTGGQTETQYF. The V gene is TRBV5-8, the J gene TRBJ2-5; TRBD2 matches 8 bases. With 1 base clipped from V and 5 bases from J, the junction kept 7 bases outside the gene matches. CDR1 and CDR2 (germline): SGHTS, YDEGEE. The CDR3 extends over 15 amino acids.

The V gene is TRBV23-1, the J gene TRBJ2-7, with 9 bases that match TRBD2. TRBV23-1 is given ORF status, its function remaining uncertain. V lost 0 bases and J lost 4; bases outside the gene matches: 7. The CDR3 is 16 amino acids. This CDR3 reads CASSQSGREGVYEQYF. CDR3 in DNA: TGCGCCAGCAGTCAATCGGGGCGGGAGGGTGTGTACGAGCAGTACTTC.

The J gene is TRBJ1-2, the V gene TRBV29-1; D remains unclear. Germline CDR1 SQVTM, CDR2 ANQGSEA. The germline V and J ends were trimmed by 7 bases and 8 bases, with 20 bases remaining between them. The CDR3 extends over 13 amino acids. The CDR3 bases are TGCAGCGCCCCCAAGCTCAGAGGAGGCGGCTACACCTTC. Translated: CSAPKLRGGGYTF.

The rearrangement uses TRBV18 and TRBJ2-1, with 12 bases aligning to TRBD1. The J segment lost 9 bases and the V segment lost 4 bases, leaving 7 bases of the junction unmatched. This CDR3 is 15 amino acids long. Germline values: CDR1 KGHSH, CDR2 LQKENI. The CDR3 protein is CASSRPGQGAIEQFF. The CDR3 DNA reads as TGTGCCAGCTCACGGCCGGGACAGGGGGCCATTGAGCAGTTCTTC.

This rearrangement joins TRBV5-1 to TRBJ2-2; 7 bases are shared with TRBD1. CDR1 and CDR2 from the germline V gene are SGHRS and YFSETQ. CDR3 length: 15 amino acids. V gave up 4 bases and J gave up 7 bases; unmatched junction bases: 10. Here the CDR3 DNA reads TGCGCCAGCAGCATAGGACAGGTTAAAGGCGGGGAGCTGTTTTTT. This translates into CASSIGQVKGGELFF.

This chain links TRBV2 with TRBJ2-7; perhaps TRBD2 as D (6 bases). The CDR3 is 14 amino acids. Germline loops: CDR1 SNHLY, CDR2 FYNNEI. V lost 4 bases and J 6 bases, leaving 16 bases between the germline ends. CDR3 region: CASSGEASTSEQYF. The DNA for the CDR3 is TGTGCCAGCAGTGGGGAGGCCTCGACCTCCGAGCAGTACTTC.